Listed below are T cell receptor beta chains from one sample, sequenced in a study of vaccination and CD4 T cells after COVID-19. TCRdb reprocessed the PCR reads via MiXCR and lists one record per CDR3 protein. Found here are about 10,000 distinct CDR3 sequences, roughly 30% of them singletons; the top ten hold 13%. Their cognate antigens are unknown. Input material: CD4+ T cells from blood, cultured in vitro. The receptors derive from a human donor in good health. Each CDR3 is given with its conserved first and last residue. The D gene is left open where the match is weak. Clone size appears in some rows only: once, few, many, or a class for an expanded clone.

>-|-|TRBV5-1|TRBJ2-6
CASSLRDPGANVLTF
TGCGCCAGCAGCTTGAGAGACCCTGGGGCCAACGTCCTGACTTTC
>-|-|TRBV6-1|TRBJ2-4
CASSPYDSSKNIQYF
TGTGCCAGCAGTCCCTATGACAGCTCCAAAAACATTCAGTACTTC
>few|-|TRBV7-8|TRBJ2-7
CASSPQGFYEQYF
TGTGCCAGCAGCCCACAGGGTTTCTACGAGCAGTACTTC
>few|-|TRBV24-1|TRBJ2-1
CATRMGGGNEQFF
TGTGCCACCAGAATGGGAGGGGGCAATGAGCAGTTCTTC
>medium-sized|-|TRBV6-1|TRBJ1-6
CASKAGHYNSPLHF
TGTGCCAGCAAAGCTGGACATTATAATTCACCCCTCCACTTT
>-|-|TRBV7-3|TRBJ2-5
CASSLSGGTSKTQYF
TGTGCCAGCAGCTTAAGCGGCGGGACCTCCAAGACCCAGTACTTC
>once|-|TRBV2|TRBJ2-1
CASSPQGLNNEQFF
TGTGCCAGCAGCCCTCAGGGACTCAACAATGAGCAGTTCTTC
>-|-|TRBV30|TRBJ2-6
CAWKGIGANVLTF
TGTGCCTGGAAAGGGATAGGGGCCAACGTCCTGACTTTC
>few|TRBD1|TRBV24-1|TRBJ1-5
CATGGQNSNQPQHF
TGTGCCACCGGGGGACAGAATAGCAATCAGCCCCAGCATTTT
>-|TRBD1|TRBV6-2/TRBV6-3|TRBJ2-3
CASSYARDSSIPVGDTQYF
TGTGCCAGCAGTTACGCCCGGGACAGCTCTATCCCCGTGGGGGATACGCAGTATTTT
>-|-|TRBV11-3|TRBJ2-1
CASSLGSYYNEQFF
TGTGCCAGCAGCTTAGGGAGCTACTACAATGAGCAGTTCTTC
>-|TRBD2|TRBV7-2|TRBJ2-3
CASSLGESALAGLSTDTQYF
TGTGCCAGCAGCTTAGGGGAGTCGGCTTTAGCGGGGCTGAGCACAGATACGCAGTATTTT
>-|TRBD2|TRBV20-1|TRBJ2-7
CSARNRGASGSLNEQCF
TGCAGTGCTAGAAACAGGGGAGCTAGCGGGAGTTTGAACGAGCAGTGCTTC
>-|-|TRBV4-3|TRBJ2-7
CASSQDLGGWRGQYF
TGCGCCAGCAGCCAAGATCTGGGCGGGTGGCGGGGGCAGTACTTC
>-|-|TRBV7-2|TRBJ2-1
CASRSGTTNEQFF
TGTGCCAGCAGGAGTGGGACGACCAATGAGCAGTTCTTC
>-|TRBD1|TRBV4-2|TRBJ2-1
CASSRAGGGNEQFF
TGTGCCAGCAGTAGGGCAGGGGGTGGAAATGAGCAGTTCTTC
>-|TRBD2|TRBV6-4|TRBJ2-3
CASSEAGGSSTDTQYF
TGTGCCAGCAGTGAGGCGGGGGGATCTAGCACAGATACGCAGTATTTT
>-|-|TRBV7-2|TRBJ2-7
CASSGTYLEQYF
TGTGCCAGCAGCGGAACCTACTTAGAGCAGTACTTC
>-|-|TRBV30|TRBJ2-5
CAWSVGGAGETQYF
TGTGCCTGGAGTGTCGGGGGCGCGGGAGAGACCCAGTACTTC
>-|TRBD1|TRBV19|TRBJ2-5
CASSGARTGEGETQYF
TGTGCCAGTAGTGGAGCACGGACAGGGGAGGGAGAGACCCAGTACTTC
>-|TRBD1|TRBV5-1|TRBJ2-7
CASSLTGQGVREQYF
TGCGCCAGCAGCTTGACGGGACAGGGAGTTAGGGAGCAGTACTTC
>-|TRBD1|TRBV20-1|TRBJ2-3
CSASNTGTGYTDTQYF
TGCAGTGCTAGCAACACCGGGACAGGTTACACAGATACGCAGTATTTT
>-|-|TRBV24-1|TRBJ2-5
CATSDLGTPEQTQYF
TGTGCCACCAGTGACCTAGGGACTCCCGAGCAGACCCAGTACTTC
>few|-|TRBV27|TRBJ2-1
CASSPGDFYNEQFF
TGTGCCAGCAGTCCGGGGGACTTTTACAATGAGCAGTTCTTC
>few|-|TRBV6-4|TRBJ1-5
CASNRDSNQPQHF
TGTGCCAGCAATCGGGACAGCAATCAGCCCCAGCATTTT
>-|-|TRBV28|TRBJ1-4
CASSLGGLANEKLFF
TGTGCCAGCAGTCTGGGGGGCTTGGCTAATGAAAAACTGTTTTTT
>-|TRBD2|TRBV20-1|TRBJ2-7
CSARDLSGSFHEQYF
TGCAGTGCTAGAGATCTGAGCGGGAGCTTCCACGAGCAGTACTTC
>-|TRBD2|TRBV19|TRBJ2-1
CASSLLAGVVNEQFF
TGTGCCAGTAGTCTACTAGCGGGAGTTGTCAATGAGCAGTTCTTC
>-|-|TRBV7-9|TRBJ2-1
CASSLVLQGVDEQFF
TGTGCCAGCAGCTTAGTTCTACAGGGTGTCGATGAGCAGTTCTTC
>-|-|TRBV20-1|TRBJ2-1
CSARPSERRTYKEQFF
TGCAGTGCTAGACCCTCCGAGAGGCGCACCTACAAAGAGCAGTTCTTC
>-|-|TRBV20-1|TRBJ2-5
CSAGRGQNQRETQYF
TGCAGTGCTGGACGGGGACAAAACCAACGAGAGACCCAGTACTTC
>-|-|TRBV4-2|TRBJ1-1
CASSQPGERGVEAFF
TGTGCCAGCAGCCAACCGGGGGAGAGGGGCGTTGAAGCTTTCTTT
>medium-sized|-|TRBV6-1|TRBJ1-6
CASRGARGANSPLHF
TGTGCCAGCAGAGGGGCCCGGGGAGCGAATTCACCCCTCCACTTT
>few|-|TRBV18|TRBJ1-5
CASSSGFSNQPQHF
TGTGCCAGCTCATCGGGATTTAGCAATCAGCCCCAGCATTTT
>few|-|TRBV7-2|TRBJ1-5
CASSPRGGVGQPQHF
TGTGCCAGCAGCCCCCGTGGGGGGGTGGGTCAGCCCCAGCATTTT
>-|TRBD2|TRBV4-2|TRBJ2-1
CASSRDLAGGPSEQFF
TGTGCCAGCAGTCGAGATCTAGCGGGAGGGCCCTCTGAGCAGTTCTTC
>few|-|TRBV6-5|TRBJ2-2
CASSFSSGELFF
TGTGCCAGCAGTTTCTCGTCCGGGGAGCTGTTTTTT
>-|-|TRBV5-4|TRBJ2-6
CASGPQVSGANVLTF
TGTGCCAGCGGACCGCAAGTCTCTGGGGCCAACGTCCTGACTTTC
>few|TRBD2|TRBV6-5|TRBJ2-3
CASSSFAAGGLTQYF
TGTGCCAGCAGTTCTTTCGCGGCGGGAGGGCTAACGCAGTATTTT
>-|-|TRBV19|TRBJ2-6
CASSTGGHWSSGANVLTF
TGTGCCAGTAGTACAGGAGGACACTGGTCCTCTGGGGCCAACGTCCTGACTTTC
>-|TRBD2|TRBV20-1|TRBJ2-1
CSARPTSGSYNEQFF
TGCAGTGCTAGGCCGACTAGCGGGAGTTATAATGAGCAGTTCTTC
>few|-|TRBV5-4|TRBJ1-1
CASSSGGRTEAFF
TGTGCCAGCAGCAGCGGGGGGCGGACTGAAGCTTTCTTT
>-|TRBD2|TRBV20-1|TRBJ2-1
CSAPPSGAYNEQFF
TGCAGTGCTCCCCCTAGCGGCGCCTACAATGAGCAGTTCTTC
>-|TRBD2|TRBV19|TRBJ2-1
CASSISTGRAYNEQFF
TGTGCCAGTAGTATATCGACCGGGAGGGCCTACAATGAGCAGTTCTTC
>-|TRBD1|TRBV29-1|TRBJ1-1
CSVTQGASTEAFF
TGCAGCGTCACACAGGGGGCGAGCACTGAAGCTTTCTTT
>-|-|TRBV6-1|TRBJ2-3
CASRKTAALFTDTQYF
TGTGCCAGCAGGAAGACAGCCGCCCTTTTCACAGATACGCAGTATTTT
>-|-|TRBV29-1|TRBJ1-1
CSVEGEWRGGTEAFF
TGCAGCGTTGAAGGGGAGTGGAGGGGGGGTACTGAAGCTTTCTTT
>-|-|TRBV7-2|TRBJ2-7
CASSFYRQGPEQYF
TGTGCCAGCAGCTTTTACCGGCAGGGTCCCGAGCAGTACTTC
>medium-sized|-|TRBV20-1|TRBJ1-2
CSVGGNYGYTF
TGCAGCGTCGGGGGAAACTATGGCTACACCTTC
>-|-|TRBV7-2|TRBJ2-7
CASSLGNLYEQYF
TGTGCCAGCAGCTTGGGGAACCTCTACGAGCAGTACTTC